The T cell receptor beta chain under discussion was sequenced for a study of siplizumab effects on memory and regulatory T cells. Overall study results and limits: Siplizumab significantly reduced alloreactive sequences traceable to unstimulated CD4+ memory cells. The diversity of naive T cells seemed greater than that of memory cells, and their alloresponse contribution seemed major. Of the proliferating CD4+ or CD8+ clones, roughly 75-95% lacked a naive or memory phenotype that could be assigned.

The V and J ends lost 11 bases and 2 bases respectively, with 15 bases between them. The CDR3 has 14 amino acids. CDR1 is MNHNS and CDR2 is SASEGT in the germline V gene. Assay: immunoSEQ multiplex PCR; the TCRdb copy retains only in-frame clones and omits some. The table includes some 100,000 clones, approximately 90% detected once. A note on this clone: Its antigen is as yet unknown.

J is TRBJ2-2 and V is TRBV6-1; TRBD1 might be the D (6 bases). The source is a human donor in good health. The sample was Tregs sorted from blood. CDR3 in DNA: TGTGCCGGGCGGACAGAACACAACACCGGGGAGCTGTTTTTT. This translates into CAGRTEHNTGELFF.